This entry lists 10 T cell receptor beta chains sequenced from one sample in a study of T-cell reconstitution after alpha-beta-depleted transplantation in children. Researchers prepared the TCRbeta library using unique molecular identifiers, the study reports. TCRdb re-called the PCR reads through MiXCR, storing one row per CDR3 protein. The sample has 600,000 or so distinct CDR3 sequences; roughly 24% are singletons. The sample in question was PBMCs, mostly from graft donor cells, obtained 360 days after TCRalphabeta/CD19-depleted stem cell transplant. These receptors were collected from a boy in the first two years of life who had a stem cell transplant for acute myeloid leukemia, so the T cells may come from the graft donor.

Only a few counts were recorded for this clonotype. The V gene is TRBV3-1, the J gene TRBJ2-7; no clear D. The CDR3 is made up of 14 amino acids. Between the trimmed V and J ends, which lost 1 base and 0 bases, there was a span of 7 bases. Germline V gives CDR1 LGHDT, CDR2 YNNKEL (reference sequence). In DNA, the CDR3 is TGTGCCAGCAGCCAAGTAGAAGTCTCCTACGAGCAGTACTTC. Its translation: CASSQVEVSYEQYF.

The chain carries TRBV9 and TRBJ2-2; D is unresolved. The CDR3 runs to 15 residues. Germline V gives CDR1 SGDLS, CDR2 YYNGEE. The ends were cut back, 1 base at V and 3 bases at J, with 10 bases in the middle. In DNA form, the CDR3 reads TGTGCCAGCAGCGTAAACCATCTGCACACCGGGGAGCTGTTTTTT. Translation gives CASSVNHLHTGELFF.

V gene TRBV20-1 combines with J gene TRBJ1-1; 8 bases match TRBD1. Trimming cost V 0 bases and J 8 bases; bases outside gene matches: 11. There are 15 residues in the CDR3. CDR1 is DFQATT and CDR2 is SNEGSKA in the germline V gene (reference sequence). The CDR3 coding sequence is TGCAGTGCTAGAGAGGTGACAGGGGCTAATGGCGAAGCTTTCTTT. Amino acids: CSAREVTGANGEAFF.

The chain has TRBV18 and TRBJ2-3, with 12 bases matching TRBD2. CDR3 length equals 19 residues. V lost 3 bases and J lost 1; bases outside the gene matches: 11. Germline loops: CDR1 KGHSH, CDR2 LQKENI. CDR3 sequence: CASSPLLAGGPIGTDTQYF. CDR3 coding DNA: TGTGCCAGCTCACCCTTGCTAGCGGGGGGGCCTATTGGCACAGATACGCAGTATTTT.

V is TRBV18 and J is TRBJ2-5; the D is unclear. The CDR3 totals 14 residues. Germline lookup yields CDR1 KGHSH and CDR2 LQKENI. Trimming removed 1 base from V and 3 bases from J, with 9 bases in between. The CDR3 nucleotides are TGTGCCAGCTCACCACTCGGGCACAAAGAGACCCAGTACTTC. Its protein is CASSPLGHKETQYF. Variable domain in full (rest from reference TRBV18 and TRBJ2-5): NAGVMQNPRHLVRRRGQEARLRCSPMKGHSHVYWYRQLPEEGLKFMVYLQKENIIDESGMPKERFSAEFPKEGPSILRIQQVVRGDSAAYFCASSPLGHKETQYFGPGTRLLVL.

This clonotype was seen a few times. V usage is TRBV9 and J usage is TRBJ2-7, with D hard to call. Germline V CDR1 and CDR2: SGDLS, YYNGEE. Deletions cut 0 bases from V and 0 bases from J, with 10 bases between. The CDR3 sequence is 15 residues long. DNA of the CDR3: TGTGCCAGCAGCGTAGGGCAGCTGAGCTCCTACGAGCAGTACTTC. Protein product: CASSVGQLSSYEQYF.

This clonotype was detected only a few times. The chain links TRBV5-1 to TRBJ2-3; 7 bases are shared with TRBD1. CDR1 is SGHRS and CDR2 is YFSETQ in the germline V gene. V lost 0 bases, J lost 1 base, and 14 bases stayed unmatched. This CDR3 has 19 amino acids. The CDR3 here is CASSLDATGSLVGTDTQYF. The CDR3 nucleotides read TGCGCCAGCAGCTTGGACGCGACAGGGAGTCTTGTGGGCACAGATACGCAGTATTTT. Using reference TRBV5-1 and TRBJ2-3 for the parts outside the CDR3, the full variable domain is KAGVTQTPRYLIKTRGQQVTLSCSPISGHRSVSWYQQTPGQGLQFLFEYFSETQRNKGNFPGRFSGRQFSNSRSEMNVSTLELGDSALYLCASSLDATGSLVGTDTQYFGPGTRLTVL.

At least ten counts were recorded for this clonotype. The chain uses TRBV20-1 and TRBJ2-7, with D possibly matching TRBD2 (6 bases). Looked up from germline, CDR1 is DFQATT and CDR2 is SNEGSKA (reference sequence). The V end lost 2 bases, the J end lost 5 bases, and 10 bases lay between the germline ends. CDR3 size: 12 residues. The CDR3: CSARLRENEQYF. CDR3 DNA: TGCAGTGCTAGACTCCGGGAGAACGAGCAGTACTTC.

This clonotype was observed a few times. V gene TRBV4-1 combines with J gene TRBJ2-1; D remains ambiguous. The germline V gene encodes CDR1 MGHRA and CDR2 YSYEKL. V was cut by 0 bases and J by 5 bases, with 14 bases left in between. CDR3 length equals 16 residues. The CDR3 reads CASSQDSSTVDNEQFF. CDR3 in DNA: TGCGCCAGCAGCCAAGATTCGTCCACAGTAGACAATGAGCAGTTCTTC.

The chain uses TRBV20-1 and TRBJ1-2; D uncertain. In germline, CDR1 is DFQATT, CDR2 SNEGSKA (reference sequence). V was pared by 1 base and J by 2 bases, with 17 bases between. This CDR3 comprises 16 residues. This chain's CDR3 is CSARGFGVVQNYGYTF. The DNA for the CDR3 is TGCAGTGCTAGAGGGTTCGGCGTCGTCCAAAACTATGGCTACACCTTC.